These 28 T cell receptor beta chains came from one sample sequenced in a study of T-cell memory formation after mild COVID-19. TCRdb re-called the 5' RACE reads through MiXCR, storing one row per CDR3 protein. The sample holds some 490,000 distinct CDR3 sequences; 15% to 20% are singletons and the top ten take approximately 13%. Sequenced material: PBMCs or a T cell subset sorted from them (not recorded which). Receptor source: an adult woman who had mild COVID-19 (a few samples of this study predate the infection). Cell type and time point are not known.

This chain links TRBV30 with TRBJ2-1, with 11 bases identical to TRBD2. CDR3 length equals 14 residues. Losses at the gene ends were 3 bases for V and 4 bases for J; bases not matched to a gene: 2. Germline V CDR1 and CDR2: GTSNPN, SVGIG (reference sequence). The CDR3 DNA follows: TGTGCCTGGAGAAGGACTAGCGGGTACAATGAGCAGTTCTTC. Its protein is CAWRRTSGYNEQFF.

On this clonotype itself: This CDR3 is missing its conserved last phenylalanine or tryptophan, likely due to a read error. The limits of the CDR3 on the DNA are not certain, so only TCRdb's listed CDR3 is given. The V call is TRBV5-1, the J call TRBJ1-2. The germline gives CDR1 SGHRS, CDR2 YFSETQ. The CDR3 is 8 amino acids long, termini counted. The CDR3 reads CASSLCTS.

This clonotype has more than one count but fewer than ten. The chain joins TRBV6-5 to TRBJ2-7; D ambiguous. CDR1 MNHEY and CDR2 SVGAGI come from the germline V gene. The CDR3 length is 11 residues. The ends were cut back, 2 bases at V and 3 bases at J, with 2 bases in the middle. The CDR3: CASSYDYEQYF. CDR3 coding DNA: TGTGCCAGCAGTTACGACTACGAGCAGTACTTC.

This clonotype came up a few times. V gene TRBV6-6 combines with J gene TRBJ2-7; 7 positions match TRBD1. The germline CDR1 and CDR2 sequences are MNHNY and SVGAGI (reference sequence). V was clipped by 6 bases and J by 5 bases; unmatched bases: 4. The CDR3 extends over 12 amino acids. CDR3 sequence reads: CASSHDRDEQYF. For the CDR3, the DNA is TGTGCCAGCAGCCACGACAGGGACGAGCAGTACTTC.

V is TRBV5-1 and J is TRBJ2-7; 9 positions match TRBD2. The CDR3 totals 14 residues. Trimming took 5 bases from V and 7 from J; bases not matched to a gene: 10. The germline V gene encodes CDR1 SGHRS and CDR2 YFSETQ. CDR3 sequence: CASRLAGAMGEQYF. CDR3 sequence (DNA): TGCGCCAGCAGGTTAGCGGGAGCGATGGGGGAGCAGTACTTC.

This clonotype was picked up a small number of times. V and J are TRBV7-6 and TRBJ2-7; weak D call: TRBD2 (5 bases). The CDR3 contains 16 residues. CDR1 is SGHVS, CDR2 FNYEAQ, per germline. Trimming stripped 5 bases from V and 3 bases from J, with 20 bases between. CDR3 bases: TGTGCCAGCAGCCTCAGCGCCGGGGTCAAGATCTACGAGCAGTACTTC. Protein product: CASSLSAGVKIYEQYF.

In this sample, this clonotype turned up a few times. The rearrangement uses TRBV7-2 and TRBJ1-2; no reliable D call. The V end lost 4 bases, the J end lost 6 bases, and 12 bases lay between the germline ends. From germline, CDR1 is SGHTA and CDR2 FQGNSA. CDR3 size: 13 residues. CDR3 bases: TGTGCCAGCAGCTCCCTGACTGATAATGGCTACACCTTC. It codes for CASSSLTDNGYTF.

V is TRBV2 and J is TRBJ2-7; 11 bases fit TRBD1. Germline-derived CDR1 and CDR2 are SNHLY and FYNNEI. The CDR3 spans 15 residues. V lost 5 bases, J lost 3 bases, and 6 bases stayed unmatched. The CDR3 loop reads CASSHYGTGGYEQYF. The CDR3 nucleotides read TGTGCCAGCAGTCATTACGGGACAGGGGGCTACGAGCAGTACTTC.

V gene TRBV4-2 combines with J gene TRBJ2-3; D uncertain. The CDR3 spans 14 residues. Germline V CDR1 and CDR2: LGHNA, YNFKEQ. With 6 bases removed from V and 3 bases from J, the gap between germline ends came to 13 bases. CDR3 residues: CASSLNYGTDTQYF. CDR3 DNA: TGTGCCAGCAGTCTCAACTACGGGACAGATACGCAGTATTTT.

This clonotype was seen a few times. The chain links TRBV20-1 to TRBJ2-3; 10 nucleotides match TRBD2. CDR3 length: 15 residues. Germline V gives CDR1 DFQATT, CDR2 SNEGSKA (reference sequence). V shed 0 bases and J 6 bases; nucleotides not matched to a gene: 6. This chain's CDR3 is CSARDGAGGPDTQYF. For the CDR3, the DNA is TGCAGTGCTAGAGATGGAGCGGGAGGGCCGGATACGCAGTATTTT.

The rearrangement joins TRBV6-2 or TRBV6-3 to TRBJ1-1; TRBD1 matches 10 bases. The V and J ends lost 7 bases and 0 bases, in that order; junction bases with no gene match: 8. The CDR3 loop spans 16 amino acids. Per the germline V gene, CDR1 is MNHEY and CDR2 is SVGEGT. Here the CDR3 reads CASTTGQGNMNTEAFF. CDR3 bases: TGTGCCAGCACTACGGGACAGGGGAACATGAACACTGAAGCTTTCTTT.

The chain joins TRBV5-1 to TRBJ1-2, with D unclear. Between the trimmed V and J ends, which lost 0 bases and 7 bases, there was a span of 7 bases. The germline V gene has CDR1 SGHRS and CDR2 YFSETQ. The length of the CDR3 is 12 residues. The CDR3 spells CASSLAQGGYTF. The DNA of the CDR3 is TGCGCCAGCAGCTTGGCCCAAGGTGGCTACACCTTC.

This clonotype was seen only a few times. The chain links TRBV3-1 to TRBJ2-1, with D maybe TRBD2 (7 bases). The CDR3 length is 15 residues. Germline V gives CDR1 LGHDT, CDR2 YNNKEL (reference sequence). The V gene lost 1 base and the J gene lost 8 bases, with 15 bases spanning the gap. CDR3 sequence reads: CASSQGWQGRDEQFF. CDR3 nucleotides: TGTGCCAGCAGCCAAGGATGGCAGGGGAGGGATGAGCAGTTCTTC.

The chain is built from TRBV15 and TRBJ1-2, with D unresolved. CDR1 LNHNV and CDR2 YYDKDF come from the germline V gene (reference sequence). The CDR3 consists of 14 residues. V was pared by 5 bases and J by 1 base, with 11 bases between. The CDR3 bases are TGTGCCACCAGCTCCTTAATGAGTAACTATGGCTACACCTTC. Translated: CATSSLMSNYGYTF.

The CDR3 coding sequence is TGTGCCAGCAGCTTAGAAAATGCGATGGCTGGCGAGCAGTACTTC. It encodes CASSLENAMAGEQYF. The chain recombines TRBV7-6 with TRBJ2-7; D not certain. V lost 1 base and J lost 6, with 16 bases in between. CDR1 and CDR2 (germline): SGHVS, FNYEAQ. The CDR3 is 15 amino acids.

CDR3 sequence (DNA): TGTGCCAGCAGTTACTCGACGGGGGGAGAGACCCAGTACTTC. Protein: CASSYSTGGETQYF. V usage is TRBV6-5 and J usage is TRBJ2-5; 7 bases match TRBD2. The length of the CDR3 is 14 residues. V trimming: 0 bases; J trimming: 4 bases; junction bases outside the gene matches: 2. In germline, CDR1 is MNHEY, CDR2 SVGAGI.

In this sample, this clonotype turned up a few times. The chain recombines TRBV12-3 or TRBV12-4 with TRBJ2-6; TRBD2 matches 8 bases. Trimming cost V 3 bases and J 1 base; bases outside gene matches: 11. The CDR3 extends over 19 amino acids. In DNA, the CDR3 is TGTGCCAGCAGTTTTGCGGGGGGCAGATCTCCATCTGGGGCCAACGTCCTGACTTTC. Translation gives CASSFAGGRSPSGANVLTF.

This clonotype turned up a few times. V and J are TRBV27 and TRBJ2-7, with 13 bases lining up with TRBD2. The CDR3 sequence is 14 residues long. Losses at the gene ends were 8 bases for V and 9 bases for J; bases not matched to a gene: 10. The germline gives CDR1 MNHEY, CDR2 SMNVEV (reference sequence). The CDR3 DNA reads as TGTGCCAGCGGTGGACTAGCGGGAGAACGAAGGCAGTACTTC. It specifies CASGGLAGERRQYF.

The chain uses TRBV2 and TRBJ2-7; D is ambiguous. Germline-derived CDR1 and CDR2 are SNHLY and FYNNEI. This CDR3 comprises 12 residues. This CDR3 reads CASALTLYEQYF. The CDR3 coding sequence is TGTGCAAGCGCGCTCACTCTCTACGAGCAGTACTTC.

The chain carries TRBV6-2 or TRBV6-3 and TRBJ2-6; D unresolved. The CDR3 is 15 amino acids. Per germline, CDR1 MNHEY and CDR2 SVGEGT. The ends were cut back, 6 bases at V and 7 bases at J, with 16 bases in the middle. The CDR3 is CASSPADLGANVLTF. The CDR3 DNA follows: TGTGCCAGCAGCCCCGCCGACCTGGGAGCCAACGTCCTGACTTTC.

The V call is TRBV14, the J call TRBJ1-2, with 8 bases that match TRBD1. This CDR3 has 16 amino acids. The J segment lost 5 bases and the V segment lost 0 bases, leaving 8 bases of the junction unmatched. CDR1 SGHDN and CDR2 FVKESK come from the germline V gene. In nucleotides, the CDR3 is TGTGCCAGCAGCCAAGACCGGACAGGGAGTTCGTATGGCTACACCTTC. Amino acid sequence: CASSQDRTGSSYGYTF.

V gene TRBV7-9 combines with J gene TRBJ1-5; 12 positions agree with TRBD1. J lost 6 bases, V lost 3 bases, and 6 bases had no gene match. From germline, CDR1 is SEHNR and CDR2 FQNEAQ (reference sequence). The CDR3 covers 16 residues. CDR3 loop: CASSFGTGGLAQPQHF. The DNA for the CDR3 is TGTGCCAGCAGCTTCGGGACAGGGGGCCTCGCTCAGCCCCAGCATTTT.

A few counts support this clonotype. The chain is built from TRBV9 and TRBJ2-1, with 9 nucleotides matching TRBD1. The CDR3 has 15 residues. Trimming cost V 3 bases and J 3 bases; bases outside gene matches: 4. Looked up from germline, CDR1 is SGDLS and CDR2 is YYNGEE. The CDR3 reads CASSAWDRVYNEQFF. CDR3 in DNA: TGTGCCAGCAGCGCATGGGACAGGGTCTACAATGAGCAGTTCTTC. The full variable domain, completed using reference TRBV9 and TRBJ2-1, is DSGVTQTPKHLITATGQRVTLRCSPRSGDLSVYWYQQSLDQGLQFLIQYYNGEERAKGNILERFSAQQFPDLHSELNLSSLELGDSALYFCASSAWDRVYNEQFFGPGTRLTVL.

In this sample, this clonotype turned up a few times. This chain connects TRBV4-3 to TRBJ2-7; 7 nucleotides agree with TRBD1. Germline CDR1 is LGHNA and CDR2 is YSLEER. The junction had 5 bases not matched to a gene; V was cut back by 0 bases and J by 3 bases. CDR3 length: 15 residues. The CDR3 DNA follows: TGCGCCAGCAGCCAAGAACGGGACAGTCACTACGAGCAGTACTTC. Protein sequence: CASSQERDSHYEQYF.

In its sample, this clonotype was seen a few times. The chain recombines TRBV29-1 with TRBJ1-1, with 7 positions matching TRBD1. The CDR3 loop spans 11 amino acids. J gave up 4 bases and V 5 bases, and 1 base lay outside the gene matches. Germline CDR1 and CDR2: SQVTM and ANQGSEA. This chain's CDR3 is CSVQGGTEAFF. CDR3 nucleotides: TGCAGCGTTCAGGGGGGCACTGAAGCTTTCTTT.

This clonotype was counted a few times. The J gene is TRBJ2-7, the V gene TRBV5-6; 8 bases align to TRBD2. The CDR3 covers 14 residues. From germline, CDR1 is SGHDT and CDR2 YYEEEE. V lost 3 bases, J lost 2 bases, and 4 bases stayed unmatched. The CDR3 here is CASSSGGRAYEQYF. The DNA for the CDR3 is TGTGCCAGCAGCTCGGGGGGGCGGGCCTACGAGCAGTACTTC.

V gene TRBV2 combines with J gene TRBJ1-5; 8 bases align to TRBD1. The CDR3 contains 18 residues. The V gene's germline CDR1 is SNHLY and CDR2 FYNNEI. J was trimmed by 0 bases and V by 6 bases; bases with no gene match: 13. The CDR3 nucleotides are TGTGCCAGCAGCGTTTCCGGGACAGGAGAATATAGCAATCAGCCCCAGCATTTT. This translates into CASSVSGTGEYSNQPQHF.

This clonotype was counted only a few times. V gene TRBV7-9 combines with J gene TRBJ2-1; TRBD1 matches 8 bases. CDR3 length: 15 residues. CDR1 is SEHNR and CDR2 is FQNEAQ in the germline V gene (reference sequence). After removal of 1 base from V and 5 bases from J, the junction contained 4 bases not matched to a gene. The CDR3 here is CASSLGQGADNEQFF. CDR3 coding DNA: TGTGCCAGCAGCTTAGGCCAGGGGGCTGACAATGAGCAGTTCTTC.